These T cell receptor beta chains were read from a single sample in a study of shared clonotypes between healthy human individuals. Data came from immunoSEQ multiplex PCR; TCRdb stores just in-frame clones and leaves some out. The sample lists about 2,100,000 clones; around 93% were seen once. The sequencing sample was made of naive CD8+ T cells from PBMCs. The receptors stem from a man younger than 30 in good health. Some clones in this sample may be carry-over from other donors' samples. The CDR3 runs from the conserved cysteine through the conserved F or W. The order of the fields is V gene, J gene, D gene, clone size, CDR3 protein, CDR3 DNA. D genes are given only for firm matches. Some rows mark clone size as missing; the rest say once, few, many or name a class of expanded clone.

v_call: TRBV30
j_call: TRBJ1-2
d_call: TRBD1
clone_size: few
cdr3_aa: CATTGYIYGYTF
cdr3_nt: TGTGCTACGACAGGGTACATCTATGGCTACACCTTC

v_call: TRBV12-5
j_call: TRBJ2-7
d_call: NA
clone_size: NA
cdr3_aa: CASGLVGQGRDYEQYF
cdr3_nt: TGTGCTAGTGGTTTGGTAGGGCAGGGGAGGGACTACGAGCAGTACTTC

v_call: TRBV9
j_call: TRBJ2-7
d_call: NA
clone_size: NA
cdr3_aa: CAGSASYEQYF
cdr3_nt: TGTGCCGGCAGCGCCTCCTACGAGCAGTACTTC

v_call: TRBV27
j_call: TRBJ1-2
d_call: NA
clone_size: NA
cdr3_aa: CASSLVGGGYGYTF
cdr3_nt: TGTGCCAGCAGTTTAGTCGGTGGAGGCTATGGCTACACCTTC

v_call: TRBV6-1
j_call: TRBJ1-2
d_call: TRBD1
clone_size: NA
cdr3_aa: CASSGTGNGPNYGYTF
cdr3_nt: TGTGCCAGCAGTGGGACAGGGAACGGGCCCAACTATGGCTACACCTTC

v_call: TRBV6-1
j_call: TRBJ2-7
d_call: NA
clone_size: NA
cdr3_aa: CAREAIPGYF
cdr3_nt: TGTGCCAGGGAAGCTATTCCGGGGTACTTC

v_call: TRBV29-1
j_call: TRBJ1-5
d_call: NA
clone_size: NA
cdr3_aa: CSVGVGPKPQHF
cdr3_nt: TGCAGCGTTGGGGTAGGACCCAAACCCCAGCATTTT

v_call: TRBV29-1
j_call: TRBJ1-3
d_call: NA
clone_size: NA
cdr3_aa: CSAEGDHSGNTIYF
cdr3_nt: TGCAGCGCCGAGGGGGACCACTCTGGAAACACCATATATTTT

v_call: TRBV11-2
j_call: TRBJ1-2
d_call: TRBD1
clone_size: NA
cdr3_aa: CASSSGTGDGYTF
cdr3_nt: TGTGCCAGCAGTTCCGGGACAGGGGACGGCTACACCTTC

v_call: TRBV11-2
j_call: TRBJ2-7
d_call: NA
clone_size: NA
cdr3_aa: CASRNPGVGYEQYF
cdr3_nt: TGTGCCAGCAGAAACCCGGGCGTTGGCTACGAGCAGTACTTC

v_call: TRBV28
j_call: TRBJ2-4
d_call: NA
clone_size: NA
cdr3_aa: CASSFLGYIQYF
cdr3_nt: TGTGCCAGCAGTTTCCTAGGATACATTCAGTACTTC

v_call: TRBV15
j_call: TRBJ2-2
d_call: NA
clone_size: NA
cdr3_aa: CATSSRWAGELFF
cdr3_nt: TGTGCCACCAGCAGTCGATGGGCCGGGGAGCTGTTTTTT

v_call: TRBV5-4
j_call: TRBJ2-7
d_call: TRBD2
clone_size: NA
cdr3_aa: CASSLEAAGVTYEQYF
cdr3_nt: TGTGCCAGCAGCTTGGAAGCGGCGGGAGTTACCTACGAGCAGTACTTC

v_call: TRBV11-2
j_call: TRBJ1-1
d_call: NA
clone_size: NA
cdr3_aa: CASLQPGRMNTEAFF
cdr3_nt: TGTGCCAGCCTCCAGCCCGGTAGAATGAACACTGAAGCTTTCTTT

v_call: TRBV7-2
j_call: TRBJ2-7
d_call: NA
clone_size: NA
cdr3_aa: CASSFTGGITYEQYF
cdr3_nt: TGTGCCAGCAGCTTCACAGGAGGGATAACCTACGAGCAGTACTTC

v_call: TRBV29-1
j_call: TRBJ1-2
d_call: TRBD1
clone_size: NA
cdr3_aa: CSVEDAKGTGYGYTF
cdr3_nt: TGCAGCGTTGAAGACGCCAAAGGGACAGGGTATGGCTACACCTTC

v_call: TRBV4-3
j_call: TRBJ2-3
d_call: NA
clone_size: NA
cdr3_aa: CASSQVESHTQYF
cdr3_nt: TGCGCCAGCAGCCAAGTAGAATCGCATACGCAGTATTTT

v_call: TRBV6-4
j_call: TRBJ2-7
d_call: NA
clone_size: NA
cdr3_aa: CASSDRDYAETYEQYF
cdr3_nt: TGTGCCAGCAGTGACCGAGACTACGCCGAGACCTACGAGCAGTACTTC

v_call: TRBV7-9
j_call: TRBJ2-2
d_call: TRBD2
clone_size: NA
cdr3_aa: CASSPLTSGGLNTGELFF
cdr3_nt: TGTGCCAGCAGCCCGTTGACTAGCGGAGGACTGAACACCGGGGAGCTGTTTTTT

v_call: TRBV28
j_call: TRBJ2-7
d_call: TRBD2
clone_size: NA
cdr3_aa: CASSLGEGYYRYEQYF
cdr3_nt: TGTGCCAGCAGTTTAGGGGAGGGATACTACCGCTACGAGCAGTACTTC

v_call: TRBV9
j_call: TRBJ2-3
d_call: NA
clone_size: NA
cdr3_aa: CASSGDDTQYF
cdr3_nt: TGTGCCAGCAGCGGAGACGATACGCAGTATTTT

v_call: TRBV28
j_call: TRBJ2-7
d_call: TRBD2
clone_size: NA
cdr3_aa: CASSLLAGGYEQYF
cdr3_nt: TGTGCCAGCAGTTTATTAGCGGGAGGCTACGAGCAGTACTTC

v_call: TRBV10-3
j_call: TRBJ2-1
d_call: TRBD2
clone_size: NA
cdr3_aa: CAISEGTSGRKLFF
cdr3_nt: TGTGCCATCAGTGAGGGGACTAGCGGGAGGAAGCTGTTCTTC

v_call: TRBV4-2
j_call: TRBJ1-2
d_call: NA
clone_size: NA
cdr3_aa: CASSHNRVLSLYGYTF
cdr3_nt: TGTGCCAGCAGCCATAACAGGGTCCTTTCCCTCTATGGCTACACCTTC

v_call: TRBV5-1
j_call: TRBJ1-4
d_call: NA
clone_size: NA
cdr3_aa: CASKISGDEKLFF
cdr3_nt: TGCGCCAGCAAGATCTCAGGGGATGAAAAACTGTTTTTT

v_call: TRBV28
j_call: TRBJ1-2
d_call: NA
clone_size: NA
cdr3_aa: CASSGPVNYGYTF
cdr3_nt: TGTGCCAGCAGTGGCCCGGTTAACTATGGCTACACCTTC

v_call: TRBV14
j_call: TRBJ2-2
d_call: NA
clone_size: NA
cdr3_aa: CASSPLDRTLTGELFF
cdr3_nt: TGTGCCAGCAGCCCCCTTGACAGGACTCTTACCGGGGAGCTGTTTTTT

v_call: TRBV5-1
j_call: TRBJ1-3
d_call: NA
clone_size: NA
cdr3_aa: CASRSLTSGNTIYF
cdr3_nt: TGCGCCAGCCGGTCACTGACCTCTGGAAACACCATATATTTT